The table lists the clone carrying this TCR beta chain with a few counts. Its antigen is not known. The entry originates in a study of early T cells in non-severe SARS-CoV-2 infection. In the study overall: The input, bulk RNA from unsorted whole blood, was sequenced, and chains were unpaired. Study conclusions and caveats: VDJdb-based annotation leaned toward anti-spike CD8 responses and missed private and CD4 specificities.

V lost 2 bases to trimming and J lost 5 bases; unmatched junction nucleotides: 6. Germline V gene sequence: CDR1 GTSNPN, CDR2 SVGIG (reference sequence). The CDR3 runs 14 residues. Individual cDNA molecules were tagged with unique molecular identifiers. One entry per CDR3 protein, called by TCRdb with MiXCR from the 5' RACE reads. The sample consists of roughly 64,000 distinct CDR3 sequences, roughly 12% of them appearing once. The source material was whole blood, sampled at baseline. This chain uses TRBV30 with TRBJ1-5; 7 bases agree with TRBD1. The clonotype originates from an adult who was a healthcare worker with PCR-confirmed SARS-CoV-2 infection or an uninfected control (not recorded which). The CDR3 here is CAWSPLRGDQPQHF. CDR3 nucleotides: TGTGCCTGGAGTCCTCTCAGGGGGGATCAGCCCCAGCATTTT.